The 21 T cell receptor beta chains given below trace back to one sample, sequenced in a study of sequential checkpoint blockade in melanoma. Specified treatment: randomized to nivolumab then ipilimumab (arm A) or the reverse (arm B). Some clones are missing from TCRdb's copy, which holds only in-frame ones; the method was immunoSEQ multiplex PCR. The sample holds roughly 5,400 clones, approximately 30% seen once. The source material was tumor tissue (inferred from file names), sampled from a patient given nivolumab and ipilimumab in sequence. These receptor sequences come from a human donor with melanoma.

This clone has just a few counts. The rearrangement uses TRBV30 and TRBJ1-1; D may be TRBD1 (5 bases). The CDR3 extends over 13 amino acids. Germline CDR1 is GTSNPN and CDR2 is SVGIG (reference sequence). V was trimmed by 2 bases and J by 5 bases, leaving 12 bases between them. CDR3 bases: TGTGCCTGGAGTCGGGGAGGGGTGACTGAAGCTTTCTTT. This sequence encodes CAWSRGGVTEAFF.

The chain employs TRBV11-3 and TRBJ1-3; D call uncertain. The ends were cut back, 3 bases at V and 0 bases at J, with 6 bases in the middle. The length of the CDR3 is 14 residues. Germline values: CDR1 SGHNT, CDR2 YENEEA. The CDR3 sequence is CASSLKGSGNTIYF. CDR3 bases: TGTGCCAGCAGCTTGAAGGGCTCTGGAAACACCATATATTTT.

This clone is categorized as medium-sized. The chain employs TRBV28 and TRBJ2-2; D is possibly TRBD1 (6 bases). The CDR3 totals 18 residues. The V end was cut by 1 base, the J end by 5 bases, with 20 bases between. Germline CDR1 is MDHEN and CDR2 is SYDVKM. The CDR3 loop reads CASSLSLLGARETGELFF. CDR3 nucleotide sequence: TGTGCCAGCAGTTTATCACTGCTGGGGGCGAGAGAGACCGGGGAGCTGTTTTTT. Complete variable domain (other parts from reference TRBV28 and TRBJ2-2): DVKVTQSSRYLVKRTGEKVFLECVQDMDHENMFWYRQDPGLGLRLIYFSYDVKMKEKGDIPEGYSVSREKKERFSLILESASTNQTSMYLCASSLSLLGARETGELFFGEGSRLTVL.

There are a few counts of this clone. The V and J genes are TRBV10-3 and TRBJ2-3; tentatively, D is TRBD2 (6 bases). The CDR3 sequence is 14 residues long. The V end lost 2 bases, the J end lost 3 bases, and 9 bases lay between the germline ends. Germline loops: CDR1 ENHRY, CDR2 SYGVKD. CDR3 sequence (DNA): TGTGCCATCAGTGAGGGGGGGAGGACAGATACGCAGTATTTT. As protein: CAISEGGRTDTQYF.

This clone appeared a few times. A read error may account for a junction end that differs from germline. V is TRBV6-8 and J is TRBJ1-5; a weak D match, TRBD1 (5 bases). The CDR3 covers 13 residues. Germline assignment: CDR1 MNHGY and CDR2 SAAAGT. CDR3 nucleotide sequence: TGTGCCATCAGTCCCGAGGGGTATCAGCCCCAGCATTTT. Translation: CAISPEGYQPQHF.

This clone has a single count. Here the CDR3 DNA reads TGCGCCAGCAGCTGGGGACAGGGGCAAGAGACCCAGTACTTC. This encodes CASSWGQGQETQYF. The chain employs TRBV5-1 and TRBJ2-5; TRBD1 matches 10 bases. The CDR3 length is 14 residues. CDR1 and CDR2 from the germline V gene are SGHRS and YFSETQ. The V and J ends lost 3 bases and 2 bases, in that order; junction bases with no gene match: 1.

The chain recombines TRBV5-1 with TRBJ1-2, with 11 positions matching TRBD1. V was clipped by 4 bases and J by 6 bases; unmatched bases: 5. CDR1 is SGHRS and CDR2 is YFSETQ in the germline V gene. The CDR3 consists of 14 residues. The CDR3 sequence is CASSTGQGADGYTF. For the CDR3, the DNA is TGCGCCAGCAGCACCGGACAGGGGGCGGATGGCTACACCTTC.

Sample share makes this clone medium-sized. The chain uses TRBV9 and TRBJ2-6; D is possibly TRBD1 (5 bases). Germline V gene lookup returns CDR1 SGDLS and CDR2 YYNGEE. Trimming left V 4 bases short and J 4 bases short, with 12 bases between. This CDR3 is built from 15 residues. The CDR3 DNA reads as TGTGCCAGCAGCCCAGGGTCGTTGGGGGCCAACGTCCTGACTTTC. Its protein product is CASSPGSLGANVLTF.

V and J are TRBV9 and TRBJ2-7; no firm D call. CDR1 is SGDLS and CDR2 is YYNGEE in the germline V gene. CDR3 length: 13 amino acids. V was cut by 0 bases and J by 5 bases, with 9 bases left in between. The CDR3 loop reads CASSVGTVDEQYF. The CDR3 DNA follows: TGTGCCAGCAGCGTAGGGACGGTAGACGAGCAGTACTTC.

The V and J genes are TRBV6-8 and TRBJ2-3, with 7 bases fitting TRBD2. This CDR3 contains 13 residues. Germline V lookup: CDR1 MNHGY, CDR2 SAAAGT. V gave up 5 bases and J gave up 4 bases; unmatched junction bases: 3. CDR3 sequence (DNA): TGTGCCAGCAGTGCGGGAGAGGCAGATACGCAGTATTTT. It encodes CASSAGEADTQYF.

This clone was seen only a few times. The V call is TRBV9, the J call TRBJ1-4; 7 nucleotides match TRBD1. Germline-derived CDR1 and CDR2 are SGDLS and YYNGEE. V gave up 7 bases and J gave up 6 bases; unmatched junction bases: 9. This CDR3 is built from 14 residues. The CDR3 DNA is TGTGCCAGCGGGCCTAGACAGGGTTATGAAAAACTGTTTTTT. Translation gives CASGPRQGYEKLFF.

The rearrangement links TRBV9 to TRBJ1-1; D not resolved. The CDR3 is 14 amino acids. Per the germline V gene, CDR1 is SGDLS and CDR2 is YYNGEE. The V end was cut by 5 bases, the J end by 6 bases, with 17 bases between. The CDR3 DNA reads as TGTGCCAGCAGTGAAGCGGGAGGGAATGCTGAAGCTTTCTTT. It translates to CASSEAGGNAEAFF.

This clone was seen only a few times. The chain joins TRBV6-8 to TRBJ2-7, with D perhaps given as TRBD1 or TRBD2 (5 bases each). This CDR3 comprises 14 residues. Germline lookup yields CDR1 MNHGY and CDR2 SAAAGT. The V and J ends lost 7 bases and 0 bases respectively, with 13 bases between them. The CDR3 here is CASIGDGHSYEQYF. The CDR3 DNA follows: TGTGCCAGCATTGGGGACGGTCACTCCTACGAGCAGTACTTC.

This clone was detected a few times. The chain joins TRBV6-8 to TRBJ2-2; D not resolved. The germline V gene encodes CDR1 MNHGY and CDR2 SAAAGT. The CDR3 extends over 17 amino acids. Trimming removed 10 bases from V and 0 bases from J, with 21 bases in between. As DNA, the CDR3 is TGTGCCATCGCCCCTAGGCCTCCGCTCGCGAACACCGGGGAGCTGTTTTTT. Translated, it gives CAIAPRPPLANTGELFF.

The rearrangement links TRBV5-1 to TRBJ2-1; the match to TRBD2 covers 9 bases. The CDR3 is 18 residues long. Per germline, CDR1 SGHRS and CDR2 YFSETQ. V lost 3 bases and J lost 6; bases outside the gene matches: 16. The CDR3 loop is CASSSTRSGSASGNEQFF. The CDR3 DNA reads TGCGCCAGCAGCTCCACACGTAGCGGGAGCGCCTCCGGCAATGAGCAGTTCTTC.

CDR3 in DNA: TGTGCCAGCTCACTGTTTTCCGCGTCCACGAAAAACATTCAGTACTTC. It translates to CASSLFSASTKNIQYF. This chain uses TRBV18 with TRBJ2-4, with D unclear. Germline CDR1 KGHSH, CDR2 LQKENI. The CDR3 is 16 residues long. Trimming shortened V by 4 bases and J by 4 bases, and 17 bases separated the two germline ends.

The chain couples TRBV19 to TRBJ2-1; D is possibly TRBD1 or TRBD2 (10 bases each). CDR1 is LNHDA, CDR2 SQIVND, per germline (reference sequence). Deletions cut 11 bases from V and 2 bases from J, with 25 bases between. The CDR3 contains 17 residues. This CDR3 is CASDRGPLAGAYNEQFF. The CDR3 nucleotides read TGTGCCTCAGACAGGGGGCCCCTAGCGGGGGCCTACAATGAGCAGTTCTTC. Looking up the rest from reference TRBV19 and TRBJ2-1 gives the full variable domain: DGGITQSPKYLFRKEGQNVTLSCEQNLNHDAMYWYRQDPGQGLRLIYYSQIVNDFQKGDIAEGYSVSREKKESFPLTVTSAQKNPTAFYLCASDRGPLAGAYNEQFFGPGTRLTVL.

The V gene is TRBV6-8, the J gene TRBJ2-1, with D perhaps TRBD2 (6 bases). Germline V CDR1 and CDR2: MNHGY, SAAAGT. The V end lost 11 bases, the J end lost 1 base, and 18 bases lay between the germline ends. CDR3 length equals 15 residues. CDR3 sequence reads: CAVRTNRGSYNEQFF. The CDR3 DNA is TGTGCCGTACGGACTAATCGGGGATCCTACAATGAGCAGTTCTTC.

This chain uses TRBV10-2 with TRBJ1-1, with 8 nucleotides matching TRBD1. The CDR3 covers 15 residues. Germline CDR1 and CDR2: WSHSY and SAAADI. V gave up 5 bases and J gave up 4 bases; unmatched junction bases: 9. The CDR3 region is CASSQTDRVGTEAFF. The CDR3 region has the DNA TGCGCCAGCAGTCAGACGGACAGGGTGGGCACTGAAGCTTTCTTT.

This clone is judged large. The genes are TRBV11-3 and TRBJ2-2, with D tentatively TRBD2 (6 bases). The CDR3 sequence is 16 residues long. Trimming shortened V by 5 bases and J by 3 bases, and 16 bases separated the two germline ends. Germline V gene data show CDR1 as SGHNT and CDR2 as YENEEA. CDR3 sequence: CASSPGGGKHTGELFF. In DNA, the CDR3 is TGTGCCAGCAGCCCCGGTGGCGGGAAGCACACCGGGGAGCTGTTTTTT.

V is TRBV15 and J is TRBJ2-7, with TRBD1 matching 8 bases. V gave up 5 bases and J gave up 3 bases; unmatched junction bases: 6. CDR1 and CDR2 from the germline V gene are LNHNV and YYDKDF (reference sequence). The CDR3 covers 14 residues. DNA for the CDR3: TGTGCCACCAGCCTGGGGACAGGCATCTACGAGCAGTACTTC. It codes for CATSLGTGIYEQYF.